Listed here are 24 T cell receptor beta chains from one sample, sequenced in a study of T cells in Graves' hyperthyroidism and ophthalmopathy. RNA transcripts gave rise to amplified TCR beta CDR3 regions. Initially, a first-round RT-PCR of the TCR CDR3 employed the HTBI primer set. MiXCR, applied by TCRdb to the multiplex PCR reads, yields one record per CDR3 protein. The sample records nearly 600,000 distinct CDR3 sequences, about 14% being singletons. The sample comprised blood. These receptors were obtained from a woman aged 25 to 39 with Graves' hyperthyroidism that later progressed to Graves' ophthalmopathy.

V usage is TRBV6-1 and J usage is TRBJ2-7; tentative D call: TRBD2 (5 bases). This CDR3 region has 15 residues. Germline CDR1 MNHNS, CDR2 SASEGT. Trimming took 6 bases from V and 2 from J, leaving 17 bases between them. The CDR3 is CASSPWETETYEQYF. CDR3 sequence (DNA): TGTGCCAGCAGCCCATGGGAGACGGAGACCTACGAGCAGTACTTC.

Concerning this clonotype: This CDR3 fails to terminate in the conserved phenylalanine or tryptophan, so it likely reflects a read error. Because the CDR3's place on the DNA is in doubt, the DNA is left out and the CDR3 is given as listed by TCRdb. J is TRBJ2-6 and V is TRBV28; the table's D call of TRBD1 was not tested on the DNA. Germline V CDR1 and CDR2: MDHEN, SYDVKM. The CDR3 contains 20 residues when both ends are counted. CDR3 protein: CASSLSLFGDSSSGANVRTV.

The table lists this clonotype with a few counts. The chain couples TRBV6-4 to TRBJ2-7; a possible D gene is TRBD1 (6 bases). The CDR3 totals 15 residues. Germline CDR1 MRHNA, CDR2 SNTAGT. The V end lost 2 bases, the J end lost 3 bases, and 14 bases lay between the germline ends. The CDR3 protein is CASSDPTGYDYEQYF. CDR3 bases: TGTGCCAGCAGTGACCCAACAGGGTACGACTACGAGCAGTACTTC.

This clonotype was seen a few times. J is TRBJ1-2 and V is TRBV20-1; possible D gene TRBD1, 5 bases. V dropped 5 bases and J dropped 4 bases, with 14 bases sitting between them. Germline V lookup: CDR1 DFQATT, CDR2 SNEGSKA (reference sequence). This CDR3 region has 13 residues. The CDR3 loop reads CSAPWGVSYGYTF. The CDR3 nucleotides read TGCAGTGCTCCCTGGGGGGTGAGCTATGGCTACACCTTC.

The CDR3 DNA is TGTGCAGTCACCCACACCGGGGAGCTGTTTTTT. As protein: CAVTHTGELFF. V is TRBV5-8 and J is TRBJ2-2; D unclear. The CDR3 sequence is 11 residues long. Germline CDR1 SGHTS, CDR2 YDEGEE.

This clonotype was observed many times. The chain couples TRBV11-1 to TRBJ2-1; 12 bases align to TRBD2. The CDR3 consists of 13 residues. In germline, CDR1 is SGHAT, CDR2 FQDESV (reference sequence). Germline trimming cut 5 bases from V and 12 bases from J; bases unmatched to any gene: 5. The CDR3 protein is CASSMGLAGRQFF. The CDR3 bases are TGTGCCAGCAGCATGGGACTAGCGGGTAGGCAGTTCTTC.

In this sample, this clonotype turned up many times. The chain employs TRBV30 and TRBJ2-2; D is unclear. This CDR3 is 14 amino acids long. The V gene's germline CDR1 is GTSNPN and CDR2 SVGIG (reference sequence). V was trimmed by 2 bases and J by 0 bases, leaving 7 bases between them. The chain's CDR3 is CAWSHTANTGELFF. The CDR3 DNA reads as TGTGCCTGGAGTCATACAGCGAACACCGGGGAGCTGTTTTTT. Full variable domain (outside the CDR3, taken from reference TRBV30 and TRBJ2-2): SQTIHQWPATLVQPVGSPLSLECTVEGTSNPNLYWYRQAAGRGLQLLFYSVGIGQISSEVPQNLSASRPQDRQFILSSKKLLLSDSGFYLCAWSHTANTGELFFGEGSRLTVL.

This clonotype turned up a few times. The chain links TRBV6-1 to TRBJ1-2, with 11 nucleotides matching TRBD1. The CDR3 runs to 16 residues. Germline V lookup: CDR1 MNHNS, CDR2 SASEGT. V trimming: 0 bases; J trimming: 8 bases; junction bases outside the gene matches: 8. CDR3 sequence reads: CASSEALGQGAGGYTF. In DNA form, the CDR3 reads TGTGCCAGCAGTGAAGCGCTAGGACAGGGGGCGGGGGGCTACACCTTC.

In nucleotides, the CDR3 is TGCGCCAGCAGCGCCGGACTAGCGGGAGCGAGATACGAGCAGTACTTC. Protein product: CASSAGLAGARYEQYF. V usage is TRBV5-1 and J usage is TRBJ2-7; 13 bases map to TRBD2. CDR1 is SGHRS, CDR2 YFSETQ, per germline. The CDR3 spans 16 residues. V lost 4 bases and J lost 4; bases outside the gene matches: 8.

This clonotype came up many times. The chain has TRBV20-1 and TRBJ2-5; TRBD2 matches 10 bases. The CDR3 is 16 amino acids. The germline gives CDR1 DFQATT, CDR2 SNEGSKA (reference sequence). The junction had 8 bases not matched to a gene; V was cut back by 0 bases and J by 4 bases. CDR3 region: CSARDFILAGTETQYF. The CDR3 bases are TGCAGTGCTAGAGATTTCATACTAGCGGGAACAGAGACCCAGTACTTC.

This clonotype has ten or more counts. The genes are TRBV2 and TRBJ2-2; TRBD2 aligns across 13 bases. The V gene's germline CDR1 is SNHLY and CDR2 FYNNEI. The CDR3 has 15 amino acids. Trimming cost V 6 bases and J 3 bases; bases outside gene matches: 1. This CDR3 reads CASRGTSGDTGELFF. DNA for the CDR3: TGTGCCAGCAGGGGGACTAGCGGGGACACCGGGGAGCTGTTTTTT.

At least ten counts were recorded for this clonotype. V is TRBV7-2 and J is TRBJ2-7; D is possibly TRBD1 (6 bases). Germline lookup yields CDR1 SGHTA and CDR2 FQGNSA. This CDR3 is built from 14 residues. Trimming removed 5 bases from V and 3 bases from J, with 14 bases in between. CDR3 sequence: CASSPALGGYEQYF. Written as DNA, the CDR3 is TGTGCCAGCAGCCCAGCCCTAGGGGGCTACGAGCAGTACTTC.

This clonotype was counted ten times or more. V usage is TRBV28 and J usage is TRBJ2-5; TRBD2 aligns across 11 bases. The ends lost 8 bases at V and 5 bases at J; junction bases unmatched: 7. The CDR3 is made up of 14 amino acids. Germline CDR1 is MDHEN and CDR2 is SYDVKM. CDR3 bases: TGTGCCAGCGGGGTAGCGGGAGGGCTGGAGACCCAGTACTTC. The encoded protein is CASGVAGGLETQYF. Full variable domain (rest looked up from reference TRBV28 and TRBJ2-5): DVKVTQSSRYLVKRTGEKVFLECVQDMDHENMFWYRQDPGLGLRLIYFSYDVKMKEKGDIPEGYSVSREKKERFSLILESASTNQTSMYLCASGVAGGLETQYFGPGTRLLVL.

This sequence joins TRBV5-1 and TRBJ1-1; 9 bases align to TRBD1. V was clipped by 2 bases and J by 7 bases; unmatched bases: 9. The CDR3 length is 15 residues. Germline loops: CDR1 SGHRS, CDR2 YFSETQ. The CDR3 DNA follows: TGCGCCAGCAGCTTATGGACAGGGGATGAGGGTGAAGCTTTCTTT. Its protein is CASSLWTGDEGEAFF.

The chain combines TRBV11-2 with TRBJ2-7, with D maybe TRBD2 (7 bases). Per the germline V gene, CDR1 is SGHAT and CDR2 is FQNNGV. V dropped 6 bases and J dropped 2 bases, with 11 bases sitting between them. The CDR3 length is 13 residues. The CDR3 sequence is CASRGGAAYEQYF. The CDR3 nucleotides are TGTGCCAGCAGGGGGGGGGCCGCCTACGAGCAGTACTTC.

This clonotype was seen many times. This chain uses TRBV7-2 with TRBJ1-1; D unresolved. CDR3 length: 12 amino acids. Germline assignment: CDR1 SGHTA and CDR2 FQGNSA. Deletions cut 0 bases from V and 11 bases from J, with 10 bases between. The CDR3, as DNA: TGTGCCAGCAGCTTAGCCGGCAAGAGGGCTTTCTTT. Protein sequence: CASSLAGKRAFF.

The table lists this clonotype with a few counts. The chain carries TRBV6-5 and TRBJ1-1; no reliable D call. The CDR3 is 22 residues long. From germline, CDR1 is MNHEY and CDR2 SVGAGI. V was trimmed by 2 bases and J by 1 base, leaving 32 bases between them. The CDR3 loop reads CASSYGVSHSFGSRRTNTEAFF. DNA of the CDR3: TGTGCCAGCAGTTACGGGGTTTCTCATAGTTTTGGGAGTCGGCGGACGAACACTGAAGCTTTCTTT.

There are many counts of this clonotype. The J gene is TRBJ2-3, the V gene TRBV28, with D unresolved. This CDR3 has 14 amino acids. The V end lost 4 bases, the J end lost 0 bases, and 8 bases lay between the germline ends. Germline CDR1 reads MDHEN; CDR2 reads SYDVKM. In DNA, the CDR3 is TGTGCCAGCAGTTCCCGGGCTAGCACAGATACGCAGTATTTT. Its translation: CASSSRASTDTQYF.

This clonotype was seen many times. The CDR3 spells CSARSGSSYNEQFF. The CDR3 coding sequence is TGCAGTGCTAGATCAGGGAGCTCCTACAATGAGCAGTTCTTC. The chain employs TRBV20-1 and TRBJ2-1; D tentatively reads TRBD1 or TRBD2 (5 bases each). This CDR3 has 14 amino acids. V was pared by 2 bases and J by 0 bases, with 8 bases between. Germline loops: CDR1 DFQATT, CDR2 SNEGSKA (reference sequence).

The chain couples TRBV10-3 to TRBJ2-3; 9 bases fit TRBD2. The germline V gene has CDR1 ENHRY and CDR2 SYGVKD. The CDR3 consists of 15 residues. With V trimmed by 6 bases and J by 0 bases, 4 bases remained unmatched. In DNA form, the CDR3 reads TGTGCCATCAGCGCTAGCGGGACTAGCACAGATACGCAGTATTTT. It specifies CAISASGTSTDTQYF.

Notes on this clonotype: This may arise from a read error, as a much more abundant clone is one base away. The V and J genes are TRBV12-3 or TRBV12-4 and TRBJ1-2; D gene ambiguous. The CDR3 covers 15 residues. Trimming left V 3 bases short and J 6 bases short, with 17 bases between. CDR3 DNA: TGTGCCAGCAGTTTGTCCGGGTTTTTAAACCATGGCTACACCTTC. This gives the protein CASSLSGFLNHGYTF.

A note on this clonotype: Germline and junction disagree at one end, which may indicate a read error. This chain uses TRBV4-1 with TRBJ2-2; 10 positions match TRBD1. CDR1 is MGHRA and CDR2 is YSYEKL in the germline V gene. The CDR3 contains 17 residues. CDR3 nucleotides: TGCGCCAGCAACCAACCGTTGACAGGGGGCAGAGCCGGGGAGCTGTTTTTT. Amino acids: CASNQPLTGGRAGELFF.

CDR3 amino acids: CASKGQGGFDEQFF. The CDR3 coding sequence is TGTGCCAGCAAAGGACAGGGCGGATTTGATGAGCAGTTCTTC. The chain employs TRBV9 and TRBJ2-1; TRBD1 matches at 8 bases. The CDR3 spans 14 residues. V shed 6 bases, J shed 8 bases, and the junction held 10 bases outside the gene matches. Germline-derived CDR1 and CDR2 are SGDLS and YYNGEE.

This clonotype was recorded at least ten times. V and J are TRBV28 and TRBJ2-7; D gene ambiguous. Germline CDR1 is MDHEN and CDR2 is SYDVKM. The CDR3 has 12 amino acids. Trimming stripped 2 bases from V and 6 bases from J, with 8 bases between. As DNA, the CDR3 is TGTGCCAGCAGTTTACAGGTTGGCGAGCAGTACTTC. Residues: CASSLQVGEQYF.